These T cell receptor beta chains were read from a single sample in a study of blood T cell repertoires in COVID-19. Sequenced by immunoSEQ multiplex PCR; TCRdb stores in-frame clones only, minus some. The sample records over 65,000 clones, more than 75% being singletons. The sequencing sample was made of peripheral blood. All receptors derive from a human donor in a cohort sampled during active COVID-19. Each CDR3 is given with its conserved first and last residue. D genes are given only for firm matches.

v_gene	j_gene	d_gene	CDR3nt	CDR3aa
TRBV19	TRBJ1-2	TRBD1	TGTGCCAGTAGTACCGACAGGGGCCTAAGCTATGGCTACACCTTC	CASSTDRGLSYGYTF
TRBV7-9	TRBJ2-1	.	TGTGCCAGCAGCTTAGGGGGCAGGATCTCCTACAATGAGCAGTTCTTC	CASSLGGRISYNEQFF
TRBV7-3	TRBJ2-3	TRBD2	TGTGCCAGCAGCGGATCACTAGCGGTACTCCTATGTATAGATACGCAGTATTTT	CASSGSLAVLLCIDTQYF
TRBV21-1	TRBJ2-1	.	TGTGCCAGCTACCCTCGAGGTCGGTTTTCAAGCTCCTACAATGAGCAGTTCTTC	CASYPRGRFSSSYNEQFF
TRBV15	TRBJ1-1	.	TGTGCCACCAGCACATGGGGCCCCAGGGGCACTGAAGCTTTCTTT	CATSTWGPRGTEAFF
TRBV2	TRBJ2-7	TRBD2	TGTGCCAGCAGGGAAAGGCAGGGAGGGGAGCAGTACTTC	CASRERQGGEQYF
TRBV7-9	TRBJ2-7	.	TGTGCCAGCAGCGACCTGACAGGTTCCTACGAGCAGTACTTC	CASSDLTGSYEQYF
TRBV7-9	TRBJ2-2	TRBD2	TGTGCCAGCAGCCACCGTCTAGCGGGAGGGATCGGGGAGCTGTTTTTT	CASSHRLAGGIGELFF
TRBV9	TRBJ2-2	TRBD2	TGTGCCAGCAGCGAGGGACTAGCGTTAAACACCGGGGAGCTGTTTTTT	CASSEGLALNTGELFF
TRBV18	TRBJ2-2	.	TGTGCCAGCTCCCCTCGCGAGGGCGCGAACACCGGGGAGCTGTTTTTT	CASSPREGANTGELFF
TRBV3-1/TRBV3-2	TRBJ2-5	TRBD2	TGTGCCAGCAGCCGGGGACTAGCGGAAGAGACCCAGTACTTC	CASSRGLAEETQYF
TRBV7-8	TRBJ2-1	.	TGTGCCAGCAGCTTAGCGCGATATCCTAGGGGCAATGAGCAGTTCTTC	CASSLARYPRGNEQFF
TRBV30	TRBJ2-5	TRBD2	TGTGCCTGGAGTGTAAGAGGGCTGGCGGGAGGAGGGGAGACCCAGTACTTC	CAWSVRGLAGGGETQYF
TRBV18	TRBJ1-2	TRBD1	TGTGCCAGCTCACCACGACAGGGCGGTGATGGCTACACCTTC	CASSPRQGGDGYTF
TRBV30	TRBJ2-7	.	TGTGCCTGGAGAAGAGTTTCCGGTCACTCCTACGAGCAGTACTTC	CAWRRVSGHSYEQYF
TRBV7-2	TRBJ2-4	TRBD2	TGTGCCAGCAGCCCGCGGGAGGGCCCGGTAAACATTCAGTACTTC	CASSPREGPVNIQYF
TRBV19	TRBJ2-2	TRBD2	TGTGCCAGTACGCCGAGCGGGAGAGGGACCGGGGAGCTGTTTTTT	CASTPSGRGTGELFF